This T cell receptor beta chain comes out of a study of blood T cell repertoires in COVID-19. About the study: COVID-19 samples from acute and convalescent phases originated in the United States, Italy and Spain. From T cells, B-cell-depleted T cells, or PBMCs came the material, which was cDNA or gDNA.

Original analysis: Reference gene primer amplification gave estimated nucleated cell counts. Clones were sequenced by immunoSEQ multiplex PCR, and TCRdb holds only the in-frame ones, with some missing. D and trimming come from the DNA, and the V and J calls and clone size come from that table. The table has 140,000 to 150,000 clones, over 75% seen once. The CDR3 covers 18 residues. V lost 1 base and J 0 bases, leaving 14 bases between the germline ends. Germline V gives CDR1 SGHRS, CDR2 YFSETQ. This sequence originates from a man between 65 and 80 years old with acute or convalescent COVID-19. V and J are TRBV5-1 and TRBJ2-6, with D hard to call. The sample comprised peripheral blood. CDR3 residues: CASSLTTDGYSGANVLTF. The CDR3 region has the DNA TGCGCCAGCAGCTTGACTACCGACGGTTACTCTGGGGCCAACGTCCTGACTTTC.